These T cell receptor beta chains were read from a single sample in a study of shared clonotypes between healthy human individuals. The table came from immunoSEQ multiplex PCR; TCRdb's copy has only in-frame clones and leaves some out. Here the sample spans some 2.1 million clones, just over 90% being singletons. Sequencing was performed on naive CD8+ T cells from PBMCs. Receptor source: a man between 18 and 35 years old in good health. Some clones in this sample may be carry-over from other donors' samples. Each CDR3 is given with its conserved first and last residue. The D gene is left open where the match is weak. Only some rows state a clone size, as once, few, many or a class for expanded clones.

abundance,d_gene,j_gene,v_gene,CDR3aa,CDR3nt
once,TRBD2,TRBJ2-7,TRBV6-1,CASSEGLAALGEQYF,TGTGCCAGCAGTGAGGGACTAGCGGCCCTTGGAGAGCAGTACTTC
-,TRBD2,TRBJ2-1,TRBV7-8,CASKLAGEYNEQFF,TGTGCCAGTAAACTAGCGGGCGAATACAATGAGCAGTTCTTC
-,-,TRBJ2-7,TRBV7-8,CASSLRGSFSYEQYF,TGTGCCAGCAGCCTAAGAGGATCCTTCTCCTACGAGCAGTACTTC
-,-,TRBJ2-5,TRBV7-9,CASSSSRETQYF,TGTGCCAGCAGCTCATCGAGGGAGACCCAGTACTTC
-,TRBD2,TRBJ2-1,TRBV6-5,CASSSPLAGVGNEQFF,TGTGCCAGCAGTTCCCCACTAGCGGGAGTAGGCAATGAGCAGTTCTTC
-,TRBD1,TRBJ1-2,TRBV11-2,CASSSPGQGTNYGYTF,TGTGCCAGCAGCTCGCCCGGACAGGGGACTAACTATGGCTACACCTTC
-,-,TRBJ1-1,TRBV18,CASSPIPGRDTEAFF,TGTGCCAGCTCACCAATTCCGGGGAGGGACACTGAAGCTTTCTTT
-,-,TRBJ1-2,TRBV25-1,CASSGPILEDYGYTF,TGTGCCAGCAGTGGACCCATACTTGAAGACTATGGCTACACCTTC
-,-,TRBJ2-7,TRBV4-2,CASSQGEGFVNYEQYF,TGTGCCAGCAGCCAAGGAGAGGGGTTCGTTAACTACGAGCAGTACTTC
-,-,TRBJ1-5,TRBV28,CASSLRTSHQPQHF,TGTGCCAGCAGCCTAAGGACCAGTCATCAGCCCCAGCATTTT
-,-,TRBJ2-1,TRBV30,CAWNSLYNEQFF,TGTGCCTGGAATAGTCTCTACAATGAGCAGTTCTTC
-,-,TRBJ2-7,TRBV19,CASSIDPSGEQYF,TGTGCCAGTAGTATAGATCCTTCAGGTGAGCAGTACTTC
-,-,TRBJ2-7,TRBV6-6,CASVSERLYEQYF,TGTGCCAGCGTTTCGGAGCGGCTCTACGAGCAGTACTTC
-,-,TRBJ2-7,TRBV29-1,CSVGRPYEQYF,TGCAGCGTTGGACGGCCCTACGAGCAGTACTTC
-,-,TRBJ1-2,TRBV30,CAWSSGGEGIASGYTF,TGTGCCTGGAGTTCAGGAGGGGAGGGGATCGCTTCGGGCTACACCTTC
-,-,TRBJ2-3,TRBV18,CASSPSPITDTQYF,TGTGCCAGCTCACCATCCCCGATCACAGATACGCAGTATTTT
-,-,TRBJ2-1,TRBV4-3,CASSQETARRTYNEQFF,TGCGCCAGCAGCCAAGAGACAGCGAGACGAACCTACAATGAGCAGTTCTTC
-,-,TRBJ1-2,TRBV19,CASSIWNSQYGYTF,TGTGCCAGTAGTATTTGGAACAGCCAATATGGCTACACCTTC
few,-,TRBJ1-2,TRBV6-5,CASSYSSSNYGYTF,TGTGCCAGCAGTTACTCGTCGAGTAACTATGGCTACACCTTC
-,-,TRBJ1-5,TRBV28,CASSLYDGGNQPQHF,TGTGCCAGCAGTTTATACGACGGGGGCAATCAGCCCCAGCATTTT
-,-,TRBJ2-7,TRBV27,CASRGTSSRGPYEQYF,TGTGCCAGCAGAGGGACCTCGTCAAGGGGACCTTACGAGCAGTACTTC
-,-,TRBJ1-5,TRBV9,CASSEGNGAQPQHF,TGTGCCAGCAGCGAGGGGAACGGCGCCCAGCCCCAGCATTTT
-,-,TRBJ2-1,TRBV19,CASTRDRSSYNEQFF,TGTGCCAGTACCAGGGACCGGAGCTCCTACAATGAGCAGTTCTTC
few,-,TRBJ1-1,TRBV4-1,CASSQGGIEAFF,TGCGCCAGCAGCCAAGGAGGGATTGAAGCTTTCTTT
-,-,TRBJ2-2,TRBV28,CASSLWGEVGGELFF,TGTGCCAGCAGTTTGTGGGGGGAAGTAGGTGGGGAGCTGTTTTTT
-,TRBD2,TRBJ2-7,TRBV13,CASSPQSGAAYEQYF,TGTGCCAGCAGCCCTCAAAGCGGGGCCGCCTACGAGCAGTACTTC
-,TRBD1,TRBJ2-5,TRBV2,CASMDPRGWETQYF,TGTGCCAGCATGGACCCCAGGGGGTGGGAGACCCAGTACTTC
-,-,TRBJ2-7,TRBV2,CASTAGISYEQYF,TGTGCCAGCACAGCCGGGATCTCCTACGAGCAGTACTTC
-,-,TRBJ2-1,TRBV5-6,CASSLIPYNEQFF,TGTGCCAGCAGCTTGATCCCCTACAATGAGCAGTTCTTC
-,TRBD1,TRBJ2-7,TRBV9,CASSVADRGSYEQYF,TGTGCCAGCAGCGTAGCGGACAGGGGGTCCTACGAGCAGTACTTC
-,TRBD1,TRBJ2-1,TRBV5-8,CASSSDRADEQFF,TGTGCCAGCAGCTCGGACAGGGCGGATGAGCAGTTCTTC
-,-,TRBJ2-5,TRBV6-6,CASIPQGYQETQYF,TGTGCCAGCATCCCTCAGGGTTATCAAGAGACCCAGTACTTC
-,TRBD2,TRBJ2-3,TRBV28,CASSLRSGRYTDTQYF,TGTGCCAGCAGTTTACGGAGCGGGAGGTACACAGATACGCAGTATTTT
-,-,TRBJ1-3,TRBV7-9,CASSPPKFGNTIYF,TGTGCCAGCAGCCCCCCGAAGTTTGGAAACACCATATATTTT
-,-,TRBJ1-5,TRBV2,CASSEQQGIWQPQHF,TGTGCCAGCAGTGAACAGCAGGGTATATGGCAGCCCCAGCATTTT
-,TRBD1,TRBJ1-1,TRBV16,CASSQWDRSTEAFF,TGTGCCAGCAGCCAGTGGGACAGGAGCACTGAAGCTTTCTTT
-,-,TRBJ1-1,TRBV4-1,CASSTFPQGRITEAFF,TGCGCCAGCAGTACTTTCCCCCAGGGGCGGATCACTGAAGCTTTCTTT
-,TRBD2,TRBJ2-7,TRBV28,CASSLSVSGLAGEYEQYF,TGTGCCAGCAGTTTATCGGTTTCGGGACTAGCGGGAGAGTACGAGCAGTACTTC
-,TRBD1,TRBJ2-3,TRBV10-1,CASSEGTGYTDTQYF,TGCGCCAGCAGTGAGGGGACAGGGTACACAGATACGCAGTATTTT
-,TRBD1,TRBJ1-2,TRBV19,CASTKIHRGPDYGYTF,TGTGCCAGTACCAAAATCCACAGGGGGCCCGACTATGGCTACACCTTC